The entry that follows covers one TCR beta chain sequence. No antigen is known for it. These data come from a study of cytomegalovirus exposure and HLA in healthy donors. Study summary: 81% of more than 300 genotyped donors fell in the Caucasian-associated ancestry cluster. The study, taken as a whole, reports: The HLA-A and HLA-B alleles of most subjects were reportedly predicted accurately from TCR beta sequences.

Researchers ran the PCR with 60 Vbeta and 13 Jbeta primers. Sequencing used immunoSEQ multiplex PCR; TCRdb keeps in-frame clones, though not all of them. The sample comprises 95,000 to 100,000 clones, over 75% of which are singletons, and roughly 3% rests with the top ten. CDR3 length equals 16 residues. Trimming took off 2 bases at V and 0 bases at J, with 11 bases between the two ends. The germline V gene has CDR1 SEHNR and CDR2 FQNEAQ (reference sequence). Sequenced: PBMCs. The chain combines TRBV7-9 with TRBJ2-1; D unclear. This TCR derives from a man aged 40-49 years in good health and CMV-seronegative. CDR3 loop: CASSLSVKSSYNEQFF. In DNA, the CDR3 is TGTGCCAGCAGCTTATCGGTCAAGAGCTCCTACAATGAGCAGTTCTTC.